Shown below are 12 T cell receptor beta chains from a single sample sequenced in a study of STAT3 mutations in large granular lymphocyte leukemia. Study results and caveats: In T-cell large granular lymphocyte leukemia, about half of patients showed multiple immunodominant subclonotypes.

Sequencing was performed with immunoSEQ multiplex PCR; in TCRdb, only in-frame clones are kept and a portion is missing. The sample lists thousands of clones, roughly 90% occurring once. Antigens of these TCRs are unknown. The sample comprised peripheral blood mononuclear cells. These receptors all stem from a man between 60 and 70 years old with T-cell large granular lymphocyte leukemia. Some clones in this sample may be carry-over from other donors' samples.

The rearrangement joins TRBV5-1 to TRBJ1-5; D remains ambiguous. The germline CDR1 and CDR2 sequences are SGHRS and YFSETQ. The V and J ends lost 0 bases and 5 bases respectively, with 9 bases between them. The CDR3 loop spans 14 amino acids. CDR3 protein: CASSLGSSDQPQHF. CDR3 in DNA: TGCGCCAGCAGCTTGGGGTCTTCAGATCAGCCCCAGCATTTT.

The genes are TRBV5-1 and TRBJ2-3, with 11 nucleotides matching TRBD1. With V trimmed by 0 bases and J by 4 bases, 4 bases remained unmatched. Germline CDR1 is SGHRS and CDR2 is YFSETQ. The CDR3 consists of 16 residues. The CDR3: CASSLEGQGVADTQYF. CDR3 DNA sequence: TGCGCCAGCAGCTTGGAGGGACAGGGGGTTGCAGATACGCAGTATTTT.

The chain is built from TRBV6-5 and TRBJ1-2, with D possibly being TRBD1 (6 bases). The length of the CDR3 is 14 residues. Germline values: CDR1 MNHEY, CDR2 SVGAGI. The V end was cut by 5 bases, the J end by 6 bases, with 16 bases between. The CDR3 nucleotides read TGTGCCAGCAGTAAACAGGGTATCGTAGATGGCTACACCTTC. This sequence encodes CASSKQGIVDGYTF.

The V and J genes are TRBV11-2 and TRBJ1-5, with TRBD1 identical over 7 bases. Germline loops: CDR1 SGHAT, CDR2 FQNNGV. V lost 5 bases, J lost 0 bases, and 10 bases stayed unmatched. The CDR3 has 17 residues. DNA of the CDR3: TGTGCCAGCAGCGAGGGGGCACTGGGGGTTAGCAATCAGCCCCAGCATTTT. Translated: CASSEGALGVSNQPQHF. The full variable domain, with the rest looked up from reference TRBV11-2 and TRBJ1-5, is EAGVAQSPRYKIIEKRQSVAFWCNPISGHATLYWYQQILGQGPKLLIQFQNNGVVDDSQLPKDRFSAERLKGVDSTLKIQPAKLEDSAVYLCASSEGALGVSNQPQHFGDGTRLSIL.

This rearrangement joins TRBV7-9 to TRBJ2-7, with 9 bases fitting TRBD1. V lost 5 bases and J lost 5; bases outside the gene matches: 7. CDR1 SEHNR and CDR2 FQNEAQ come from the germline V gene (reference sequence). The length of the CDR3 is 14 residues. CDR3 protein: CASSLGQGFDEQYF. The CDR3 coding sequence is TGTGCCAGCAGCCTGGGACAGGGCTTCGACGAGCAGTACTTC.

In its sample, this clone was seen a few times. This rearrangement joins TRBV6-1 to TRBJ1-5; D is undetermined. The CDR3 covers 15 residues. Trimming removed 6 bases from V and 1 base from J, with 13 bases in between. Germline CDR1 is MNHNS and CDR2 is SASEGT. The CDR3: CASRNPGGSNQPQHF. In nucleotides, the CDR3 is TGTGCCAGCAGAAACCCGGGAGGGAGCAATCAGCCCCAGCATTTT.

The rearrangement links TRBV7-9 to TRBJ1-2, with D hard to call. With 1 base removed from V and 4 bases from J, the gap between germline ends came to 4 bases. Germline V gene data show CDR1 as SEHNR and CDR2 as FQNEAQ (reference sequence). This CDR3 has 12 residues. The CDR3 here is CASSLESYGYTF. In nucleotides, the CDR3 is TGTGCCAGCAGCTTAGAGTCCTATGGCTACACCTTC.

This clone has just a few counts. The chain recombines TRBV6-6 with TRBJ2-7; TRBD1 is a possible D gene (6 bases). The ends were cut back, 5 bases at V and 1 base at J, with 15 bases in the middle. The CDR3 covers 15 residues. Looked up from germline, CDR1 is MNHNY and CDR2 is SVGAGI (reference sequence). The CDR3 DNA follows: TGTGCCAGCAGTACCTGGACAGTAGGTTCCTACGAGCAGTACTTC. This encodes CASSTWTVGSYEQYF.

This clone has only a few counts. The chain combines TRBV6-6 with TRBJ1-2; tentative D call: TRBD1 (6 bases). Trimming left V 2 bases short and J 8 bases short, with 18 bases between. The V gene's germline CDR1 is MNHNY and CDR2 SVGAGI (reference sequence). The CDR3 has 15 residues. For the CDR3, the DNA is TGTGCCAGCAGTTACCGTCCACAGGGTTATGTGGGCTACACCTTC. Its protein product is CASSYRPQGYVGYTF.

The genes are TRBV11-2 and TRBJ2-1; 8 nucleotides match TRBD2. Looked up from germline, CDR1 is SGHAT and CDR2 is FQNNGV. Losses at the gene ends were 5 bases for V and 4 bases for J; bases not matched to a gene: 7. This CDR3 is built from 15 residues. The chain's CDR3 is CASSPDRGGYNEQFF. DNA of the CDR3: TGTGCCAGCAGCCCCGACCGGGGGGGGTACAATGAGCAGTTCTTC. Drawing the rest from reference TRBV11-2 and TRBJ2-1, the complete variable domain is EAGVAQSPRYKIIEKRQSVAFWCNPISGHATLYWYQQILGQGPKLLIQFQNNGVVDDSQLPKDRFSAERLKGVDSTLKIQPAKLEDSAVYLCASSPDRGGYNEQFFGPGTRLTVL.

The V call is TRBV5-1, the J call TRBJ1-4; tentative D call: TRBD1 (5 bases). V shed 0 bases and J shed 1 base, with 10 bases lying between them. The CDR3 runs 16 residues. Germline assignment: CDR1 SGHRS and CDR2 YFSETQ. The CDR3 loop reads CASSLGQGVTNEKLFF. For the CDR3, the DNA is TGCGCCAGCAGCTTGGGGCAGGGTGTAACTAATGAAAAACTGTTTTTT. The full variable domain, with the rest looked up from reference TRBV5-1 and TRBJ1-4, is KAGVTQTPRYLIKTRGQQVTLSCSPISGHRSVSWYQQTPGQGLQFLFEYFSETQRNKGNFPGRFSGRQFSNSRSEMNVSTLELGDSALYLCASSLGQGVTNEKLFFGSGTQLSVL.

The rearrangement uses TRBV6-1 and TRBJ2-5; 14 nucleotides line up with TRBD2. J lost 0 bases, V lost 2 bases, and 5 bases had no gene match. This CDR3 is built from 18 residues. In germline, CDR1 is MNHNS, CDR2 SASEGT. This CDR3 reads CASSERLAGGPNQETQYF. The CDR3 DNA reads TGTGCCAGCAGTGAAAGACTAGCGGGAGGGCCTAACCAAGAGACCCAGTACTTC.